The table lists the clone carrying this T cell receptor (beta chain) with a count of one. These data come from a study of blood T cell repertoires in COVID-19. As handled by the study authors: For nucleated cells, counts were estimated from reference gene primer amplification. Profiled with immunoSEQ multiplex PCR; TCRdb holds only in-frame clones, not every one. That table furnishes V, J and clone size, whereas the DNA furnished D and trimming. Counted here are roughly 700,000 clones, about nine tenths occurring once; the ten biggest clones make up over 0.2%. This receptor was obtained from a woman aged 18-29 years with acute or convalescent COVID-19. The sequencing sample was made of peripheral blood.

The CDR3 nucleotides read TGTGCCAGCAGCCCCGGAACCAGGACAGATACTGGAAACACCATATATTTT. Protein: CASSPGTRTDTGNTIYF. V gene TRBV7-8 combines with J gene TRBJ1-3, with D maybe TRBD1 (6 bases). V gave up 5 bases and J gave up 2 bases, with 19 bases separating them. Germline V CDR1 and CDR2: SGHVS, FQNEAQ. The CDR3 consists of 17 residues.